This T cell receptor (beta chain) was sequenced during a study of blood T cells in healthy people across ages. With a J-beta primer mix and a sample-barcoded 5' primer, a second PCR ran roughly 6 to 11 cycles. A single record per CDR3 protein comes from TCRdb applying MiXCR to the 5' RACE reads. Here the sample spans about 730,000 distinct CDR3 sequences, more than 40% being singletons. Study-wide findings and caveats: Reliance upon unsorted PBMCs precluded definitive naive versus antigen-experienced comparison. Investigators treated diversity estimates from one million T cells as underestimates.

As concerns this clonotype: Its antigen is not identified.

Sequencing was done on a sample of blood. The TCR was taken from a woman aged 60-70 years in good health.

The CDR3, as DNA: TGTGCCAGCAGCCAAGTAGCGGGGCCTAGCTCGGTAGAGCAGTACTTC. Its translation is CASSQVAGPSSVEQYF. V usage is TRBV3-1 and J usage is TRBJ2-1; 8 bases are shared with TRBD2. The J call is uncertain, as TRBJ2-7 better fits the DNA end. Germline loops: CDR1 LGHDT, CDR2 YNNKEL (reference sequence). The CDR3 is 16 residues long.